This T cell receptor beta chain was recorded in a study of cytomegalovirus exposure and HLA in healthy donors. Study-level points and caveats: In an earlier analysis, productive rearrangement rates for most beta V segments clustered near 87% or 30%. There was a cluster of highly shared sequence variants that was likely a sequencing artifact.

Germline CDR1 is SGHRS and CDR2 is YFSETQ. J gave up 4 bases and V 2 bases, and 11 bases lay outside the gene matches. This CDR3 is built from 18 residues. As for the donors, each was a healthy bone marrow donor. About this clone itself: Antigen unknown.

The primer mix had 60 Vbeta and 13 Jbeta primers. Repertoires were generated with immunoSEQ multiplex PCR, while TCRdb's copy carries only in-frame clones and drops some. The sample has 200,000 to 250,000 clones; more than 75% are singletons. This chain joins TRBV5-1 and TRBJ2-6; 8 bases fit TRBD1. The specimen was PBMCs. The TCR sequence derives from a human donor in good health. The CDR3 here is CASSFSWQGALGANVLTF. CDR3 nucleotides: TGCGCCAGCAGCTTTTCGTGGCAGGGGGCTCTGGGGGCCAACGTCCTGACTTTC.